This T cell receptor (beta chain) was retrieved from a study of blood T cells in healthy people across ages. The CDR3 length is 15 residues. Looked up from germline, CDR1 is SGHVT and CDR2 is SQSDAQ. Trimming removed 3 bases at V and 2 bases at J, with 14 bases between. Whole-study results and caveats: Unsorted PBMCs ruled out conclusive naive versus antigen-experienced comparison.

Sample-barcoded 5' priming and a J-beta primer mix drove a second PCR of about 6 to 12 cycles. Every cDNA molecule carried a tag from a template-switch adaptor bearing 12 random nucleotides. MiXCR, applied by TCRdb to the 5' RACE reads, yields one record per CDR3 protein. The sample yields approximately 600,000 distinct CDR3 sequences, roughly 50% seen once. As to this clonotype: Its antigen is unidentified.

The receptor was isolated from a man between 60 and 75 years old in good health. The V call is TRBV7-4, the J call TRBJ2-7; tentative D call: TRBD1 (6 bases). Specimen: blood. The CDR3 region has the DNA TGTGCCAGCAGCTTTGGGCCAGGGGTTACCTACGAGCAGTACTTC. Translated, it gives CASSFGPGVTYEQYF.